One and the same sample provided the 29 T cell receptor beta chains below, sequenced in a study of T-cell memory formation after mild COVID-19 (dated by TCRdb to 2020 to 2022). The method was 5' RACE. TCRdb lists the instrument as Illumina NovaSeq 6000. TCRdb reworked the public reads: Q25 trimming with fastp, MiXCR clone assembly, productive beta chains retained. CDR3 protein duplicates are merged, each entry listing the most common genes and DNA. Within this sample are approximately 46,000 distinct CDR3 sequences, with over 6.5% of them counted one time only. The top ten clones comprise about 0.8% of the sample. Source material: PBMCs or a T cell subset sorted from them (not recorded which). The receptors derive from an adult who had mild COVID-19 (a few samples of this study predate the infection). The sample titles of this study are shuffled in the database, so cell type and time point are left out.

This clonotype was recorded a few times. The genes are TRBV3-1 and TRBJ1-1; the D gene is possibly TRBD1 (5 bases). The CDR3 length is 13 residues. Trimming removed 4 bases from V and 4 bases from J, with 10 bases in between. Germline loops: CDR1 LGHDT, CDR2 YNNKEL (reference sequence). The CDR3 region has the DNA TGTGCCAGCAGCCGCGGGGGGTTCACTGAAGCTTTCTTT. It yields the protein CASSRGGFTEAFF. Full variable domain (missing parts from reference TRBV3-1 and TRBJ1-1): DTAVSQTPKYLVTQMGNDKSIKCEQNLGHDTMYWYKQDSKKFLKIMFSYNNKELIINETVPNRFSPKSPDKAHLNLHINSLELGDSAVYFCASSRGGFTEAFFGQGTRLTVV.

This clonotype has just a few counts. The rearrangement links TRBV18 to TRBJ1-4; TRBD1 aligns across 7 bases. The CDR3 is made up of 14 amino acids. Trimming removed 1 base from V and 7 bases from J; junction bases left unmatched: 3. Germline CDR1 KGHSH, CDR2 LQKENI. In DNA form, the CDR3 reads TGTGCCAGCTCACCACAGGGGGCCGGTGAAAAACTGTTTTTT. Protein product: CASSPQGAGEKLFF.

This clonotype was seen at least ten times. J is TRBJ2-7 and V is TRBV5-1; D may be TRBD1 (5 bases). V lost 0 bases to trimming and J lost 5 bases, with 6 bases between them. This CDR3 is 12 amino acids long. Per germline, CDR1 SGHRS and CDR2 YFSETQ. The CDR3 sequence: CASSLEGNEQYF. The CDR3 coding sequence is TGCGCCAGCAGCTTGGAGGGGAACGAGCAGTACTTC.

This clonotype was found many times. This sequence joins TRBV7-2 and TRBJ2-3, with D possibly matching TRBD2 (6 bases). CDR1 is SGHTA and CDR2 is FQGNSA in the germline V gene. V was clipped by 5 bases and J by 3 bases, with 21 bases between them. This CDR3 region has 17 residues. The CDR3 spells CASSHPGGGGKTDTQYF. CDR3 coding DNA: TGTGCCAGCAGCCATCCTGGCGGAGGCGGGAAGACAGATACGCAGTATTTT.

This clonotype was seen many times. The V and J genes are TRBV18 and TRBJ2-7; D call uncertain. The CDR3 extends over 15 amino acids. CDR1 is KGHSH and CDR2 is LQKENI in the germline V gene. Trimming left V 3 bases short and J 0 bases short, with 12 bases between. The chain's CDR3 is CASSPSVGTSYEQYF. CDR3 DNA sequence: TGTGCCAGCTCACCTTCAGTAGGTACCTCCTACGAGCAGTACTTC.

This clonotype showed up just a few times. This rearrangement joins TRBV7-6 to TRBJ1-5; D not resolved. The CDR3 loop spans 13 amino acids. Germline-derived CDR1 and CDR2 are SGHVS and FNYEAQ. Trimming removed 0 bases at V and 13 bases at J, with 13 bases between. CDR3 DNA: TGTGCCAGCAGCTTAGCTCACGGTAGCCAACAGCATTTT. Amino acid sequence: CASSLAHGSQQHF.

This clonotype was observed a few times. The J gene is TRBJ2-3, the V gene TRBV5-1, with TRBD1 as a possible D gene (6 bases). Deletions cut 0 bases from V and 0 bases from J, with 11 bases between. CDR1 and CDR2 from the germline V gene are SGHRS and YFSETQ. The CDR3 has 16 residues. In nucleotides, the CDR3 is TGCGCCAGCAGCTTGGAGTCGACAGGTAGCACAGATACGCAGTATTTT. Amino acid sequence: CASSLESTGSTDTQYF.

This chain links TRBV6-7 with TRBJ2-7; D tentatively reads TRBD1 or TRBD2 (5 bases each). TRBV6-7 is sorted into the ORF group, with uncertain function. CDR3 length: 17 amino acids. V was trimmed by 0 bases and J by 6 bases, leaving 21 bases between them. The CDR3 nucleotides are TGTGCCAGCAGTTACTCTTGCATACCCGGGACGAGGGCCGAGCAGTACTTC. It encodes CASSYSCIPGTRAEQYF.

The J gene is TRBJ2-7, the V gene TRBV27; D possibly uses TRBD1 or TRBD2 (5 bases each). Trimming took off 6 bases at V and 6 bases at J, with 9 bases between the two ends. The length of the CDR3 is 11 residues. The germline V gene has CDR1 MNHEY and CDR2 SMNVEV (reference sequence). CDR3: CASSQRGEQYF. As DNA, the CDR3 is TGTGCCAGCAGCCAGAGGGGCGAGCAGTACTTC.

This clonotype was counted ten times or more. The CDR3 DNA reads TGCAGTGCTAGAGGAGGGGGTAGGAATTCACCCCTCCACTTT. Translating it yields CSARGGGRNSPLHF. The V and J genes are TRBV20-1 and TRBJ1-6; maybe TRBD1 (6 bases). Trimming took 1 base from V and 7 from J, leaving 11 bases between them. CDR3 length: 14 residues. The germline V gene encodes CDR1 DFQATT and CDR2 SNEGSKA (reference sequence).

This clonotype has a count of ten or more. The chain employs TRBV7-9 and TRBJ1-2; D ambiguous. Germline V lookup: CDR1 SEHNR, CDR2 FQNEAQ (reference sequence). Deletions cut 1 base from V and 0 bases from J, with 6 bases between. The CDR3 runs 14 residues. CDR3 sequence: CASSLDGPNYGYTF. CDR3 nucleotide sequence: TGTGCCAGCAGCTTAGACGGCCCTAACTATGGCTACACCTTC.

This clonotype was found a few times. The V and J genes are TRBV7-3 and TRBJ2-5; maybe TRBD2 (7 bases). Germline V gene lookup returns CDR1 SGHTA and CDR2 FQGTGA. The length of the CDR3 is 15 residues. Trimming removed 1 base at V and 7 bases at J, with 16 bases between. Here the CDR3 DNA reads TGTGCCAGCAGCTTAAGTGGGGGCAGGGAGGGGACCCAGTACTTC. It codes for CASSLSGGREGTQYF. The variable domain in full, completed from reference TRBV7-3 and TRBJ2-5, reads GAGVSQTPSNKVTEKGKYVELRCDPISGHTALYWYRQSLGQGPEFLIYFQGTGAADDSGLPNDRFFAVRPEGSVSTLKIQRTERGDSAVYLCASSLSGGREGTQYFGPGTRLLVL.

This clonotype turned up a few times. The rearrangement joins TRBV3-1 to TRBJ2-1; 8 bases are a match to TRBD2. Unmatched junction bases numbered 4, after V lost 4 bases and J lost 2 bases. Per germline, CDR1 LGHDT and CDR2 YNNKEL (reference sequence). The CDR3 is 15 residues long. The CDR3 nucleotides are TGTGCCAGCAGCCCCGGGACTAGAGCCTACAATGAGCAGTTCTTC. Protein product: CASSPGTRAYNEQFF.

This clonotype was seen at least ten times. J is TRBJ2-3 and V is TRBV20-1; 10 bases match TRBD2. Germline V gene sequence: CDR1 DFQATT, CDR2 SNEGSKA (reference sequence). The CDR3 totals 18 residues. V trimming: 0 bases; J trimming: 0 bases; junction bases outside the gene matches: 9. CDR3: CSARDGASGGSSTDTQYF. CDR3 nucleotide sequence: TGCAGTGCTAGAGATGGGGCTAGCGGGGGTTCTAGCACAGATACGCAGTATTTT.

The sample holds many counts of this clonotype. The chain joins TRBV7-2 to TRBJ2-5, with a possible D match to TRBD2 (5 bases). CDR3 size: 14 residues. Germline CDR1 SGHTA, CDR2 FQGNSA. The V and J ends lost 2 bases and 5 bases respectively, with 12 bases between them. This CDR3 is CASSLYGVGETQYF. The DNA for the CDR3 is TGTGCCAGCAGCTTATACGGGGTTGGGGAGACCCAGTACTTC.

This clonotype has only a few counts. The rearrangement links TRBV5-1 to TRBJ2-5; 9 nucleotides line up with TRBD2. The CDR3 extends over 17 amino acids. Unmatched junction bases numbered 12, after V lost 3 bases and J lost 3 bases. Per germline, CDR1 SGHRS and CDR2 YFSETQ. In nucleotides, the CDR3 is TGCGCCAGCAGCTCAGGAAAGACTAGCGGATCAAAAGAGACCCAGTACTTC. Its protein product is CASSSGKTSGSKETQYF.

This clonotype was recorded at least ten times. This chain joins TRBV20-1 and TRBJ2-7; D is uncertain. V was trimmed by 6 bases and J by 2 bases, leaving 14 bases between them. Per germline, CDR1 DFQATT and CDR2 SNEGSKA (reference sequence). This CDR3 spans 13 amino acids. The DNA for the CDR3 is TGCAGTGCCAGGATGACTGGAACCTACGAGCAGTACTTC. It is translated as CSARMTGTYEQYF.

This clonotype came up a few times. V gene TRBV15 combines with J gene TRBJ1-2; D call uncertain. The germline V gene encodes CDR1 LNHNV and CDR2 YYDKDF (reference sequence). The CDR3 totals 13 residues. Trimming removed 5 bases at V and 8 bases at J, with 15 bases between. CDR3 sequence (DNA): TGTGCCACCAGCCCCCCCCGGGCAATAGGCTACACCTTC. It yields the protein CATSPPRAIGYTF.

This clonotype has just a few counts. The chain links TRBV5-1 to TRBJ1-5, with a possible D match to TRBD1 (6 bases). Trimming removed 0 bases at V and 1 base at J, with 8 bases between. The germline V gene has CDR1 SGHRS and CDR2 YFSETQ. This CDR3 is 15 amino acids long. This CDR3 is CASSLVDSSNQPQHF. In DNA form, the CDR3 reads TGCGCCAGCAGCTTGGTGGACAGCAGCAATCAGCCCCAGCATTTT.

This clonotype was picked up many times. The chain uses TRBV7-9 and TRBJ1-4, with a tentative D call TRBD1 (5 bases). Trimming cost V 4 bases and J 0 bases, with 9 bases left between them. CDR3 length: 15 residues. Looked up from germline, CDR1 is SEHNR and CDR2 is FQNEAQ (reference sequence). The CDR3 loop reads CASSSRQSTNEKLFF. CDR3 DNA sequence: TGTGCCAGCAGCTCACGACAGTCAACTAATGAAAAACTGTTTTTT.

This clonotype was picked up a small number of times. The V call is TRBV16, the J call TRBJ2-1; 9 bases fit TRBD2. The CDR3 extends over 16 amino acids. Per germline, CDR1 KGHSY and CDR2 FQNENV. The V gene end was trimmed by 0 bases and the J gene end by 2 bases; junction bases not matched to a gene: 2. Here the CDR3 reads CASSQSGGRAYNEQFF. The CDR3 nucleotides are TGTGCCAGCAGCCAATCCGGCGGGAGGGCCTACAATGAGCAGTTCTTC.

This clonotype has ten or more counts. The DNA for the CDR3 is TGTGCCAGCAGCCATGGACCCTTGGGCGTTCGGTACAATGAGCAGTTCTTC. It yields the protein CASSHGPLGVRYNEQFF. This chain joins TRBV3-1 and TRBJ2-1; D is ambiguous. The CDR3 consists of 17 residues. Trimming took 3 bases from V and 4 from J, leaving 19 bases between them. CDR1 is LGHDT, CDR2 YNNKEL, per germline (reference sequence).

This clonotype appeared many times. The chain links TRBV7-2 to TRBJ1-3; D remains ambiguous. The CDR3 is 13 residues long. The germline V and J ends were trimmed by 4 bases and 0 bases, with 4 bases remaining between them. Germline lookup yields CDR1 SGHTA and CDR2 FQGNSA. The CDR3 DNA is TGTGCCAGCAGCTCCACCTCTGGAAACACCATATATTTT. Its translation is CASSSTSGNTIYF.

This clonotype was detected many times. This chain connects TRBV29-1 to TRBJ2-1; D is perhaps TRBD1 (8 bases). Per the germline V gene, CDR1 is SQVTM and CDR2 is ANQGSEA. The CDR3 covers 15 residues. Trimming took 6 bases from V and 2 from J, leaving 17 bases between them. The CDR3 is CSVGVQGGTYNEQFF. The CDR3 coding sequence is TGCAGCGTCGGGGTACAGGGGGGGACCTACAATGAGCAGTTCTTC.

This clonotype was observed at least ten times. The V call is TRBV7-3, the J call TRBJ2-1, with D possibly matching TRBD2 (5 bases). The V gene's germline CDR1 is SGHTA and CDR2 FQGTGA. Trimming shortened V by 8 bases and J by 4 bases, and 21 bases separated the two germline ends. This CDR3 has 16 residues. The CDR3 DNA follows: TGTGCCAGCGCCCAAGGTCGGGGAGCGCAGTACAATGAGCAGTTCTTC. It yields the protein CASAQGRGAQYNEQFF.

This clonotype was recorded at least ten times. The rearrangement links TRBV5-5 to TRBJ2-1; 10 bases align to TRBD2. The CDR3 is made up of 15 amino acids. The trim removed 5 bases at V and 3 bases at J, leaving 5 bases unmatched. Germline lookup yields CDR1 SGHKS and CDR2 YYEKEE (reference sequence). The CDR3 spells CASRSSGGLYNEQFF. DNA for the CDR3: TGTGCCAGCAGGTCTAGCGGGGGACTCTACAATGAGCAGTTCTTC.

This clonotype was recorded at least ten times. V usage is TRBV12-3 or TRBV12-4 and J usage is TRBJ2-3; possibly TRBD1 for D (6 bases). V was trimmed by 6 bases and J by 2 bases, leaving 15 bases between them. There are 15 residues in the CDR3. The CDR3 loop reads CASRRQVTDTDTQYF. CDR3 DNA sequence: TGTGCCAGCAGGAGACAGGTTACCGACACAGATACGCAGTATTTT.

At least ten counts were recorded for this clonotype. The CDR3 bases are TGTGCCAGCAGCTTGGGGTGGGAGATTGCCCCAGATACGCAGTATTTT. It is translated as CASSLGWEIAPDTQYF. The V call is TRBV5-4, the J call TRBJ2-3; D possibly corresponds to TRBD2 (5 bases). V was trimmed by 0 bases and J by 4 bases, leaving 15 bases between them. CDR1 and CDR2 (germline): SGHNT, YYREEE (reference sequence). This CDR3 comprises 16 residues.

This clonotype was detected a few times. The gene calls are TRBV7-9 and TRBJ1-2, with D possibly being TRBD1 (6 bases). The V end lost 5 bases, the J end lost 3 bases, and 16 bases lay between the germline ends. This CDR3 has 15 residues. Germline V gene lookup returns CDR1 SEHNR and CDR2 FQNEAQ (reference sequence). The DNA for the CDR3 is TGTGCCAGCAGCGTTGGGGGCATTTACGACTATGGCTACACCTTC. As protein: CASSVGGIYDYGYTF.